This T cell receptor beta chain was captured in a study of CD8 T cells in ankylosing spondylitis (dated by TCRdb to the late 2010s). Background on the whole study: The study set out to find disease-linked TCR variants by profiling T cell receptor beta repertoires in ankylosing spondylitis patients and healthy donors. Peripheral blood was sampled, and synovial fluid was also collected from ankylosing spondylitis patients. In total, the full study cohort was made up of roughly 110 healthy donors and 25 ankylosing spondylitis patients. Overall results and qualifications from the work: Significant enrichment of the disease-linked clones was reported in matched synovial fluid samples from ankylosing spondylitis patients. The disease-linked clones had a CD8+ phenotype and were found at relatively low frequencies in peripheral blood. Some of the motif variants had been reported before in the synovial fluid and blood of reactive arthritis patients, a finding that suggests common disease-initiation mechanisms. A TCR beta motif of eight highly homologous amino acid variants appeared characteristic of blood from ankylosing spondylitis patients.

Sequences SGHRS (CDR1) and YFSETQ (CDR2) are obtained from the germline V gene. V lost 4 bases and J lost 7 bases; the stretch between them is 9 bases long. The CDR3 numbers 12 residues from cysteine through phenylalanine. Only CDR3 DNA is held: 36 bases, read in frame from base 1. Instrument used: Illumina HiSeq 2500. Quantitative 5'-RACE with molecular barcodes was used to prepare TCR beta libraries. From the authors' description of their analysis: Disease-linked TCR variants were identified with a new computational method built on a probabilistic model of VDJ rearrangement. Starting from the raw public reads, TCRdb applied fastp trimming at Q25, assembled clones with MiXCR and retained in-frame beta chains. Each record represents a unique CDR3 protein, reported with the most common genes and DNA among its rows. These V and J calls are TCRdb output, not the study's own analysis. A total of 220,000 or so distinct CDR3 sequences appear in this sample, approximately 10% of them only once. The biggest ten clones account for roughly a fifth of the sample.

In its sample, this clonotype was seen many times. Its antigen is currently not known. The input lacks base qualities; no much larger clone sits a single base away. The chain was built from TRBV5-1 and TRBJ2-1; too little of a D gene remains to name it. Material: blood, either unsorted or a sorted T cell fraction (not recorded which). The clonotype comes from a male donor with ankylosing spondylitis or in good health (not recorded which). The DNA sequence is as follows: TGCGCCAGCAGCCCCCAGTCGAATGAGCAGTTCTTC. This translates into CASSPQSNEQFF.